One sample yielded the 13 T cell receptor beta chains listed below, sequenced in a study of cytomegalovirus exposure and HLA in healthy donors. With 60 Vbeta and 13 Jbeta primers, the PCR was carried out. Sequencing was performed with immunoSEQ multiplex PCR; in TCRdb, only in-frame clones are kept and a portion is missing. The table lists roughly 140,000 clones, about 85% of them singletons. The source material was PBMCs. The receptors were sampled from a woman under 30 in good health and CMV-seronegative.

This clone was picked up one time. This sequence joins TRBV27 and TRBJ1-5; D perhaps matches TRBD1 (5 bases). The germline V gene encodes CDR1 MNHEY and CDR2 SMNVEV (reference sequence). V shed 5 bases and J shed 10 bases, with 12 bases lying between them. This CDR3 contains 12 residues. CDR3 protein: CASSTRQKPQHF. The CDR3 DNA is TGTGCCAGCAGTACTCGACAGAAACCCCAGCATTTT.

This clone was observed a few times. The chain combines TRBV6-5 with TRBJ1-2; D might be TRBD1 (5 bases). With 0 bases removed from V and 6 bases from J, the gap between germline ends came to 14 bases. Germline V lookup: CDR1 MNHEY, CDR2 SVGAGI. This CDR3 contains 15 residues. This CDR3 reads CASSYSRGGSDGYTF. In nucleotides, the CDR3 is TGTGCCAGCAGTTACTCTCGGGGGGGATCCGATGGCTACACCTTC.

This chain links TRBV11-3 with TRBJ2-6; D is ambiguous. V lost 1 base to trimming and J lost 0 bases, with 16 bases between them. In germline, CDR1 is SGHNT, CDR2 YENEEA. This CDR3 has 19 residues. The CDR3 nucleotides are TGTGCCAGCAGCTTAGGGCCCCGTGGAGCTTCCTCTGGGGCCAACGTCCTGACTTTC. Its translation is CASSLGPRGASSGANVLTF.

The CDR3, as DNA: TGTGCCAGCAGCGATAGGAGGTTGGGCAATGAGCAGTTCTTC. Translating gives CASSDRRLGNEQFF. The rearrangement uses TRBV7-9 and TRBJ2-1; D possibly corresponds to TRBD2 (5 bases). The CDR3 totals 14 residues. CDR1 SEHNR and CDR2 FQNEAQ come from the germline V gene (reference sequence). Trimming took 5 bases from V and 6 from J, leaving 14 bases between them.

This clone has a handful of counts. The chain links TRBV7-9 to TRBJ2-7; D gene unclear. The CDR3 contains 14 residues. The ends were cut back, 2 bases at V and 0 bases at J, with 8 bases in the middle. Germline loops: CDR1 SEHNR, CDR2 FQNEAQ (reference sequence). The CDR3 sequence is CASSLSSSSYEQYF. The CDR3 bases are TGTGCCAGCAGCTTATCATCGAGCTCCTACGAGCAGTACTTC. Together with reference TRBV7-9 and TRBJ2-7, the CDR3 gives the full variable domain: DTGVSQNPRHKITKRGQNVTFRCDPISEHNRLYWYRQTLGQGPEFLTYFQNEAQLEKSRLLSDRFSAERPKGSFSTLEIQRTEQGDSAMYLCASSLSSSSYEQYFGPGTRLTVT.

Remarks on this clone: Other DNA variants within this sample encode the same CDR3. The J gene is TRBJ1-2, the V gene TRBV7-9, with D possibly TRBD1 on 6 matching bases. There are 13 residues in the CDR3. Trimming stripped 1 base from V and 4 bases from J, with 7 bases between. Germline V gives CDR1 SEHNR, CDR2 FQNEAQ (reference sequence). The DNA of the CDR3 is TGTGCCAGCAGCTTAGACAGGGTCTATGGCTACACCTTC. Translation: CASSLDRVYGYTF. Full variable domain (outside the CDR3, taken from reference TRBV7-9 and TRBJ1-2): DTGVSQNPRHKITKRGQNVTFRCDPISEHNRLYWYRQTLGQGPEFLTYFQNEAQLEKSRLLSDRFSAERPKGSFSTLEIQRTEQGDSAMYLCASSLDRVYGYTFGSGTRLTVV.

The V gene is TRBV7-2, the J gene TRBJ2-3; D gene uncertain. V was pared by 5 bases and J by 8 bases, with 14 bases between. The CDR3 runs 13 residues. The germline gives CDR1 SGHTA, CDR2 FQGNSA. For the CDR3, the DNA is TGTGCCAGCAGCCCTAGACTGCTTGGTACGCAGTATTTT. Residues: CASSPRLLGTQYF.

The sample holds a few counts of this clone. The chain carries TRBV7-9 and TRBJ2-5, with TRBD2 matching over 10 bases. The germline gives CDR1 SEHNR, CDR2 FQNEAQ (reference sequence). CDR3 length: 15 amino acids. J lost 5 bases, V lost 3 bases, and 6 bases had no gene match. CDR3 loop: CASSFLAGVTETQYF. The CDR3 DNA is TGTGCCAGCAGCTTTCTAGCGGGAGTCACCGAGACCCAGTACTTC.

CDR3 DNA: TGCACCAGCAGCCTAGGGACTAGCGGGGACTCCTACGAGCAGTACTTC. Translation: CTSSLGTSGDSYEQYF. This chain joins TRBV1 and TRBJ2-7; the listed D gene, TRBD2, was not tested against the DNA. TRBV1 is a pseudogene. The CDR3 sequence is 16 residues long.

This chain connects TRBV28 to TRBJ1-4; 9 positions agree with TRBD1. Germline CDR1 and CDR2: MDHEN and SYDVKM. The CDR3 has 12 residues. V shed 7 bases, J shed 8 bases, and the junction held 2 bases outside the gene matches. CDR3 amino acids: CASIDRGEKLFF. Written as DNA, the CDR3 is TGTGCCAGCATTGACAGGGGGGAAAAACTGTTTTTT.

J is TRBJ2-7 and V is TRBV7-9, with D perhaps matching TRBD1 (5 bases). Germline values: CDR1 SEHNR, CDR2 FQNEAQ (reference sequence). V lost 2 bases to trimming and J lost 7 bases, with 15 bases between them. The CDR3 extends over 14 amino acids. Here the CDR3 DNA reads TGTGCCAGCAGCTTACGACAGAAGTACGGGGAGCAGTACTTC. Translating it yields CASSLRQKYGEQYF.

In this sample, this clone turned up a few times. The gene calls are TRBV6-6 and TRBJ1-2, with D maybe TRBD1 (5 bases). Trimming removed 6 bases at V and 10 bases at J, with 18 bases between. Germline loops: CDR1 MNHNY, CDR2 SVGAGI (reference sequence). The CDR3 sequence is 13 residues long. DNA for the CDR3: TGTGCCAGCAGCCCACTGGGCAGGGAGGCCTACACCTTC. Its translation is CASSPLGREAYTF.

This clone was picked up a small number of times. This rearrangement joins TRBV5-1 to TRBJ2-6; TRBD1 is a possible D gene (5 bases). Germline V gene data show CDR1 as SGHRS and CDR2 as YFSETQ. Trimming pared 0 bases from V and 2 bases from J, leaving 6 bases between. CDR3 length: 15 amino acids. The CDR3 DNA reads as TGCGCCAGCAGCTTGGAGGGGACTGGGGCCAACGTCCTGACTTTC. Protein product: CASSLEGTGANVLTF.